The clone carrying this TCR beta chain was counted between two and nine times. Its target is unknown. Then a second PCR, running roughly 7 to 11 cycles, was carried out with a sample-barcoded 5' primer and a J-beta primer mix. TCRdb re-called the 5' RACE reads with MiXCR, one entry per CDR3 protein. The sample comprises about 1,400,000 distinct CDR3 sequences, approximately 38% of which are singletons, and 7% to 9% rests with the top ten. The germline V gene has CDR1 SQVTM and CDR2 ANQGSEA. V gave up 7 bases and J gave up 7 bases; unmatched junction bases: 15. The CDR3 covers 14 residues. The sample comes from a study of blood T cells in healthy people across ages. Study-wide results and limits: The donors' CMV status was not determined, possibly confounding changes in expanded clonotypes. Compared with aged donors, long-lived donors showed fewer expanded clones, suggesting selection.

Russia was home to the donors, healthy Caucasian individuals aged roughly 6 to 95. Staff drew approximately 9.1 milliliters of peripheral blood from each donor. This chain joins TRBV29-1 and TRBJ2-7, with 8 bases lining up with TRBD2. Input material: blood. This TCR was sampled from a woman under 30 in good health. CDR3 sequence: CSARAGVIYNEQYF. CDR3 DNA: TGCAGCGCTCGAGCGGGGGTCATCTACAATGAGCAGTACTTC.